A single sample gave rise to the 12 T cell receptor beta chains below, sequenced in a study of blood T cell repertoires in COVID-19. Method: immunoSEQ multiplex PCR; TCRdb's copy keeps in-frame clones and lacks some. The sample holds 150,000 to 200,000 clones; approximately 87% are singletons and the top ten take 9.5% to 13%. Sequenced sample: peripheral blood. These TCRs come from a woman in her sixties with COVID-19, enrolled during active disease.

The chain is built from TRBV12-5 and TRBJ1-6; TRBD1 matches at 7 bases. Germline CDR1 is LGHNT and CDR2 is FRNRAP. The V gene end was trimmed by 2 bases and the J gene end by 10 bases; junction bases not matched to a gene: 14. The CDR3 is 17 amino acids. The CDR3 DNA sequence: TGTGCTAGTGGTTTGCCCCAGACAGGGTTCCCTGTCTCACCCCTCCACTTT. This codes for CASGLPQTGFPVSPLHF.

The gene calls are TRBV12-3 or TRBV12-4 and TRBJ1-4; possible D gene TRBD1, 6 bases. The CDR3 runs to 13 residues. Trimming removed 5 bases at V and 8 bases at J, with 12 bases between. CDR3 residues: CASSDTGWEKLFF. CDR3 sequence (DNA): TGTGCCAGCAGTGATACAGGGTGGGAAAAACTGTTTTTT.

The chain couples TRBV4-3 to TRBJ1-2, with unresolved D. Trimming cost V 4 bases and J 1 base, with 16 bases left between them. The CDR3 is 16 amino acids. Germline CDR1 reads LGHNA; CDR2 reads YSLEER. The CDR3 sequence is CASSPVLGLSNYGYTF. CDR3 in DNA: TGCGCCAGCAGCCCGGTGTTGGGCCTGAGTAACTATGGCTACACCTTC.

This clone is deemed medium-sized. The chain has TRBV25-1 and TRBJ1-2, with D unclear. This CDR3 has 12 amino acids. Trimming removed 3 bases at V and 4 bases at J, with 6 bases between. From germline, CDR1 is MGHDK and CDR2 SYGVNS. The CDR3 protein is CASSDWLYGYTF. The CDR3 DNA reads as TGTGCCAGCAGTGACTGGCTCTATGGCTACACCTTC.

This chain joins TRBV7-9 and TRBJ2-7; 8 bases fit TRBD1. CDR1 and CDR2 (germline): SEHNR, FQNEAQ (reference sequence). V was clipped by 3 bases and J by 4 bases; unmatched bases: 8. This CDR3 is built from 15 residues. This CDR3 is CASSFYGQGIYEQYF. Here the CDR3 DNA reads TGTGCCAGCAGCTTTTACGGACAGGGTATTTACGAGCAGTACTTC.

The V gene is TRBV10-3, the J gene TRBJ2-1; 7 bases fit TRBD2. Germline V gene data show CDR1 as ENHRY and CDR2 as SYGVKD. V lost 7 bases, J lost 7 bases, and 7 bases stayed unmatched. The CDR3 is 13 residues long. The DNA of the CDR3 is TGTGCCATCAAGGCGGGAGAGGGGAATGAGCAGTTCTTC. The encoded protein is CAIKAGEGNEQFF.

The chain links TRBV6-1 to TRBJ1-2, with 9 bases that match TRBD1. Germline values: CDR1 MNHNS, CDR2 SASEGT. V lost 0 bases and J lost 6; bases outside the gene matches: 8. This CDR3 comprises 16 residues. The CDR3 coding sequence is TGTGCCAGCAGTGAAGCGCAAGGGACAGGGAAGGATGGCTACACCTTC. Its translation: CASSEAQGTGKDGYTF.

The chain is built from TRBV7-2 and TRBJ2-1; a weak D match, TRBD1 (6 bases). The length of the CDR3 is 15 residues. Looked up from germline, CDR1 is SGHTA and CDR2 is FQGNSA. With 4 bases removed from V and 5 bases from J, the gap between germline ends came to 15 bases. The chain's CDR3 is CASSYMTRGNNEQFF. The CDR3 nucleotides read TGTGCCAGCAGCTATATGACGAGGGGGAACAATGAGCAGTTCTTC.

The chain couples TRBV2 to TRBJ1-1, with D unresolved. The length of the CDR3 is 12 residues. CDR1 is SNHLY, CDR2 FYNNEI, per germline. Deletions cut 6 bases from V and 2 bases from J, with 7 bases between. The CDR3: CASSPLNTEAFF. The CDR3 DNA reads TGTGCCAGCAGCCCCCTTAACACTGAAGCTTTCTTT. Full variable domain (missing parts from reference TRBV2 and TRBJ1-1): EPEVTQTPSHQVTQMGQEVILRCVPISNHLYFYWYRQILGQKVEFLVSFYNNEISEKSEIFDDQFSVERPDGSNFTLKIRSTKLEDSAMYFCASSPLNTEAFFGQGTRLTVV.

This sequence joins TRBV6-5 and TRBJ1-6; 9 nucleotides match TRBD1. The CDR3 is 16 amino acids. Per the germline V gene, CDR1 is MNHEY and CDR2 is SVGAGI. Trimming took 2 bases from V and 9 from J; bases not matched to a gene: 8. CDR3 in DNA: TGTGCCAGCAGTTACGGCCCTTGGACAGGGGCTTCACCCCTCCACTTT. Protein sequence: CASSYGPWTGASPLHF.

Written as DNA, the CDR3 is TGTGCCACCAGTTCCAGGACGGGGGAAAAACTGTTTTTT. This sequence encodes CATSSRTGEKLFF. The chain couples TRBV24-1 to TRBJ1-4, with no clear D. V lost 6 bases and J lost 8, with 12 bases in between. Germline assignment: CDR1 KGHDR and CDR2 SFDVKD. The CDR3 runs to 13 residues.

This clone was seen just once. V gene TRBV28 combines with J gene TRBJ1-1; TRBD1 matches at 8 bases. Unmatched junction bases numbered 5, after V lost 8 bases and J lost 0 bases. The CDR3 length is 14 residues. Looked up from germline, CDR1 is MDHEN and CDR2 is SYDVKM. In nucleotides, the CDR3 is TGTGCCAGCGTCTGGACAGGGATGAACACTGAAGCTTTCTTT. It is translated as CASVWTGMNTEAFF.